Following are 23 T cell receptor beta chains from one sample sequenced in a study of post-analysis software for immune sequencing data. Study findings and constraints: A handful of TRBV segments were significantly more frequent in patients than in controls. TRBV5-6, TRBV5-1 and TRBV20-1 were among these segments.

Every TCR beta cDNA library bore unique molecular identifiers. TCRdb itself ran the PCR reads through MiXCR, one entry per CDR3 protein. The data contain about 460,000 distinct CDR3 sequences, around 40% of them singletons. These receptors' targets are unknown. The sample taken for sequencing was blood. Receptors originate from a girl aged 5-17 years with multiple sclerosis.

The table lists this clonotype with a few counts. The chain uses TRBV27 and TRBJ2-7; weak D call: TRBD1 (5 bases). CDR3 length: 15 amino acids. The V end lost 6 bases, the J end lost 2 bases, and 17 bases lay between the germline ends. The germline gives CDR1 MNHEY, CDR2 SMNVEV (reference sequence). Written as DNA, the CDR3 is TGTGCCAGCAGACAACAGGCTGTCGGTACCTACGAGCAGTACTTC. The encoded protein is CASRQQAVGTYEQYF.

V is TRBV12-3 or TRBV12-4 and J is TRBJ2-5; tentative D call: TRBD1 (5 bases). The CDR3 is made up of 14 amino acids. Deletions cut 1 base from V and 4 bases from J, with 10 bases between. CDR3: CASSLGGDGETQYF. CDR3 sequence (DNA): TGTGCCAGCAGTTTAGGGGGCGATGGAGAGACCCAGTACTTC.

The rearrangement joins TRBV9 to TRBJ1-2; D unclear. The CDR3 covers 12 residues. Germline loops: CDR1 SGDLS, CDR2 YYNGEE. V gave up 3 bases and J gave up 8 bases, with 11 bases separating them. This CDR3 reads CASSEGSGGYTF. The CDR3 DNA reads as TGTGCCAGCAGCGAGGGCAGTGGCGGCTACACCTTC. Full variable domain (rest looked up from reference TRBV9 and TRBJ1-2): DSGVTQTPKHLITATGQRVTLRCSPRSGDLSVYWYQQSLDQGLQFLIQYYNGEERAKGNILERFSAQQFPDLHSELNLSSLELGDSALYFCASSEGSGGYTFGSGTRLTVV.

This clonotype showed up just a few times. This sequence joins TRBV5-1 and TRBJ2-5; D unresolved. CDR1 and CDR2 from the germline V gene are SGHRS and YFSETQ. CDR3 length: 16 residues. V gave up 0 bases and J gave up 1 base, with 13 bases separating them. The CDR3: CASSLGRTAVQETQYF. CDR3 nucleotide sequence: TGCGCCAGCAGCTTGGGGAGAACGGCAGTCCAAGAGACCCAGTACTTC.

The V gene is TRBV12-3 or TRBV12-4, the J gene TRBJ1-2, with 9 bases identical to TRBD1. The trim removed 5 bases at V and 5 bases at J, leaving 6 bases unmatched. This CDR3 region has 14 residues. The CDR3 DNA sequence: TGTGCCAGCAGTGTCGGGACAGGGTCTTATGGCTACACCTTC. Amino acids: CASSVGTGSYGYTF.

This clonotype was detected a few times. The chain has TRBV24-1 and TRBJ2-3, with D maybe TRBD2 (6 bases). The CDR3 loop spans 15 amino acids. Germline values: CDR1 KGHDR, CDR2 SFDVKD. Trimming removed 6 bases from V and 0 bases from J, with 12 bases in between. The CDR3 DNA sequence: TGTGCCACCAGTAGTTGGAGGGAGAGCACAGATACGCAGTATTTT. Its protein is CATSSWRESTDTQYF.

This clonotype came up once. The chain combines TRBV7-9 with TRBJ2-1, with D possibly being TRBD2 (6 bases). Germline CDR1 reads SEHNR; CDR2 reads FQNEAQ (reference sequence). This CDR3 is built from 15 residues. V was pared by 4 bases and J by 9 bases, with 19 bases between. CDR3 region: CASSSPGTLGIEQFF. The CDR3 coding sequence is TGTGCCAGCAGCTCTCCCGGGACTCTTGGTATTGAGCAGTTCTTC. The whole variable domain, filled in from reference TRBV7-9 and TRBJ2-1, reads DTGVSQNPRHKITKRGQNVTFRCDPISEHNRLYWYRQTLGQGPEFLTYFQNEAQLEKSRLLSDRFSAERPKGSFSTLEIQRTEQGDSAMYLCASSSPGTLGIEQFFGPGTRLTVL.

This clonotype was counted a few times. The chain has TRBV20-1 and TRBJ2-7; the D is unclear. The ends were cut back, 7 bases at V and 1 base at J, with 8 bases in the middle. Germline CDR1 is DFQATT and CDR2 is SNEGSKA (reference sequence). The CDR3 is 11 residues long. CDR3 DNA sequence: TGCAGTGGGGGTCCATCCTACGAGCAGTACTTC. Its protein product is CSGGPSYEQYF.

V and J are TRBV7-3 and TRBJ2-3, with TRBD2 matching 14 bases. V trimming: 3 bases; J trimming: 6 bases; junction bases outside the gene matches: 2. CDR1 SGHTA and CDR2 FQGTGA come from the germline V gene. The CDR3 is made up of 15 amino acids. The CDR3 here is CASSFGLAGGDTQYF. The CDR3 DNA follows: TGTGCCAGCAGCTTCGGACTAGCGGGAGGTGATACGCAGTATTTT.

This chain connects TRBV7-2 to TRBJ1-2; 7 bases fit TRBD1. CDR3 length equals 16 residues. In germline, CDR1 is SGHTA, CDR2 FQGNSA. Unmatched junction bases numbered 15, after V lost 5 bases and J lost 6 bases. CDR3 residues: CASSPQVGGGRHGYTF. The DNA of the CDR3 is TGTGCCAGCAGCCCCCAAGTGGGAGGGGGCCGCCATGGCTACACCTTC.

The chain employs TRBV6-5 and TRBJ2-5, with 14 bases lining up with TRBD2. The J call is in doubt because the DNA end fits TRBJ2-7 better. The CDR3 runs 17 residues. CDR1 and CDR2 from the germline V gene are MNHEY and SVGAGI. The CDR3 DNA sequence: TGTGCCAGCAGTTACTACCAGGGACTAGCGGGGGCAAGCGAGCAGTACTTC. This translates into CASSYYQGLAGASEQYF.

This clonotype was recorded a few times. J is TRBJ1-4 and V is TRBV29-1; possibly TRBD1 for D (5 bases). Germline V gene sequence: CDR1 SQVTM, CDR2 ANQGSEA. The CDR3 is 14 amino acids. The V end lost 4 bases, the J end lost 7 bases, and 16 bases lay between the germline ends. In DNA, the CDR3 is TGCAGCGTTGTGGGGCGAGATTTCGGTGAAAAACTGTTTTTT. It specifies CSVVGRDFGEKLFF. Based on the CDR3 plus reference TRBV29-1 and TRBJ1-4, the full variable domain is SAVISQKPSRDICQRGTSLTIQCQVDSQVTMMFWYRQQPGQSLTLIATANQGSEATYESGFVIDKFPISRPNLTFSTLTVSNMSPEDSSIYLCSVVGRDFGEKLFFGSGTQLSVL.

V gene TRBV28 combines with J gene TRBJ2-1; D call uncertain. The CDR3 runs 17 residues. Germline CDR1 MDHEN, CDR2 SYDVKM. The V end was cut by 2 bases, the J end by 0 bases, with 14 bases between. CDR3 sequence reads: CASSLPAGTNSYNEQFF. The CDR3 nucleotides read TGTGCCAGCAGTTTACCGGCCGGAACAAACTCCTACAATGAGCAGTTCTTC.

The chain has TRBV4-2 and TRBJ1-2; 7 bases align to TRBD1. The CDR3 sequence is 14 residues long. Germline CDR1 and CDR2: LGHNA and YNFKEQ. The V and J ends lost 5 bases and 3 bases, in that order; junction bases with no gene match: 6. CDR3 residues: CASSAFTGDYGYTF. CDR3 DNA: TGTGCCAGCAGCGCATTCACAGGGGACTATGGCTACACCTTC.

This clonotype was counted between two and nine times. The genes are TRBV20-1 and TRBJ2-3; D gene ambiguous. The CDR3 has 15 residues. Trimming took 0 bases from V and 2 from J, leaving 12 bases between them. Germline CDR1 reads DFQATT; CDR2 reads SNEGSKA (reference sequence). The CDR3 bases are TGCAGTGCTAGAGATCTGTTCTATTCCACAGATACGCAGTATTTT. It yields the protein CSARDLFYSTDTQYF.

The chain has TRBV7-2 and TRBJ2-1, with D perhaps matching TRBD1 (6 bases). The CDR3 totals 15 residues. Germline CDR1 reads SGHTA; CDR2 reads FQGNSA. Trimming stripped 3 bases from V and 1 base from J, with 10 bases between. The CDR3 loop is CASSFGTLSYNEQFF. The CDR3 region has the DNA TGTGCCAGCAGCTTCGGGACACTATCCTACAATGAGCAGTTCTTC.

The chain carries TRBV4-1 and TRBJ2-1, with 11 nucleotides matching TRBD2. The CDR3 is 16 amino acids. CDR1 is MGHRA, CDR2 YSYEKL, per germline. V lost 0 bases and J lost 6; bases outside the gene matches: 4. The CDR3 DNA reads TGCGCCAGCAGCCAAGACGGGACTAGCGGACGCAATGAGCAGTTCTTC. This gives the protein CASSQDGTSGRNEQFF.

Points on this clonotype: A much larger clone lies one base from this, so it may be a read error. The chain carries TRBV29-1 and TRBJ2-1; no firm D call. This CDR3 has 12 amino acids. With 3 bases removed from V and 13 bases from J, the gap between germline ends came to 16 bases. Germline V gene sequence: CDR1 SQVTM, CDR2 ANQGSEA. DNA for the CDR3: TGCAGCGTTGAGGGTTTCGGCGAGACCCAGTTCTTC. Amino acid sequence: CSVEGFGETQFF.

V is TRBV20-1 and J is TRBJ2-7; the D is unclear. CDR3 length equals 13 residues. Germline V gene lookup returns CDR1 DFQATT and CDR2 SNEGSKA (reference sequence). Trimming cost V 5 bases and J 0 bases, with 11 bases left between them. The CDR3: CSASPPDSYEQYF. The CDR3 coding sequence is TGCAGTGCTTCACCCCCGGACTCCTACGAGCAGTACTTC.

The J gene is TRBJ2-2, the V gene TRBV7-3, with D perhaps assigned TRBD1 or TRBD2 (5 bases each). Per the germline V gene, CDR1 is SGHTA and CDR2 is FQGTGA. The CDR3 has 14 residues. Trimming took 1 base from V and 4 from J, leaving 7 bases between them. The CDR3 sequence is CASSLRDGTGELFF. CDR3 DNA: TGTGCCAGCAGCTTAAGGGACGGCACCGGGGAGCTGTTTTTT.

J is TRBJ2-3 and V is TRBV5-1; 7 bases map to TRBD1. V was clipped by 4 bases and J by 4 bases; unmatched bases: 6. Looked up from germline, CDR1 is SGHRS and CDR2 is YFSETQ. The length of the CDR3 is 14 residues. CDR3 coding DNA: TGCGCCAGCAGCCCGGGACAGCCCCCAGATACGCAGTATTTT. The encoded protein is CASSPGQPPDTQYF.

J is TRBJ2-3 and V is TRBV5-1, with D possibly TRBD1 on 6 matching bases. The CDR3 extends over 15 amino acids. Germline V CDR1 and CDR2: SGHRS, YFSETQ. V dropped 5 bases and J dropped 1 base, with 14 bases sitting between them. The CDR3 region is CASRPGTKGTDTQYF. The CDR3 bases are TGCGCCAGCAGGCCCGGGACAAAGGGCACAGATACGCAGTATTTT.

This clonotype appeared a few times. Written as DNA, the CDR3 is TGCGCCAGCAGCCAAGAAGCGGGGACAGGACGCACAGATACGCAGTATTTT. Amino acids: CASSQEAGTGRTDTQYF. The chain links TRBV4-1 to TRBJ2-3; possible D gene TRBD1, 8 bases. V gave up 0 bases and J gave up 1 base, with 14 bases separating them. Germline CDR1 and CDR2: MGHRA and YSYEKL. The CDR3 has 17 amino acids.